What follows describes a single T cell receptor beta chain. Sequencing used immunoSEQ multiplex PCR; TCRdb keeps in-frame clones, though not all of them. The sample shows 250,000 to 300,000 clones, approximately 89% of them seen only once. Deletions cut 1 base from V and 7 bases from J, with 11 bases between. In germline, CDR1 is MNHEY, CDR2 SVGAGI. This CDR3 has 14 residues. This sample was taken from a study of blood T cell repertoires in COVID-19. Study details: Samples taken during acute and convalescent COVID-19 were collected in the United States, Italy and Spain.

Sequencing input: peripheral blood. V usage is TRBV6-5 and J usage is TRBJ2-1, with TRBD1 as a possible D gene (6 bases). This TCR was sampled from a woman in her twenties or thirties with COVID-19, enrolled during active disease. The CDR3 protein is CASSYLQGRNEQFF. CDR3 DNA: TGTGCCAGCAGTTACTTACAGGGTAGGAATGAGCAGTTCTTC.